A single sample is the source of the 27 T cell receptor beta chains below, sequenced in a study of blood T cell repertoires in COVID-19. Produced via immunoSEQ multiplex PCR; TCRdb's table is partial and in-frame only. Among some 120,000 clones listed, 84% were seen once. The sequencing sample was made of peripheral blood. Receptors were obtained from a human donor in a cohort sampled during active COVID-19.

CDR3 DNA: TGCAGTGCTAGTGGGGGACAGGGTAACACAGATACGCAGTATTTT. Protein product: CSASGGQGNTDTQYF. The rearrangement links TRBV20-1 to TRBJ2-3; 9 bases line up with TRBD1. Germline V gene lookup returns CDR1 DFQATT and CDR2 SNEGSKA (reference sequence). This CDR3 region has 15 residues. V dropped 3 bases and J dropped 2; count of bases not matched to a gene: 6.

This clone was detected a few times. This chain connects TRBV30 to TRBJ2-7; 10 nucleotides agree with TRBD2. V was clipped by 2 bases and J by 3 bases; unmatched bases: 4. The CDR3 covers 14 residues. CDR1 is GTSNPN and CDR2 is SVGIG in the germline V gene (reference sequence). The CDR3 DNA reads TGTGCCTGGAGTACCACTAGCGGGGTCTACGAGCAGTACTTC. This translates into CAWSTTSGVYEQYF.

The CDR3, as DNA: TGTGCCAGCAGCTTAGAACAGTATAATTCACCCCTCCACTTT. Translation gives CASSLEQYNSPLHF. This chain joins TRBV7-9 and TRBJ1-6; D call uncertain. Trimming cost V 1 base and J 4 bases, with 5 bases left between them. Germline V gene data show CDR1 as SEHNR and CDR2 as FQNEAQ (reference sequence). This CDR3 is built from 14 residues.

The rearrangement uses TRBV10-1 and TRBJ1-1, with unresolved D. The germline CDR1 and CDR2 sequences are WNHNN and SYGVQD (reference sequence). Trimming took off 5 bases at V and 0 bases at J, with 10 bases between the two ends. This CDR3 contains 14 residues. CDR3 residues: CASSKRDVNTEAFF. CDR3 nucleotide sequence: TGCGCCAGCAGTAAGAGAGATGTGAACACTGAAGCTTTCTTT.

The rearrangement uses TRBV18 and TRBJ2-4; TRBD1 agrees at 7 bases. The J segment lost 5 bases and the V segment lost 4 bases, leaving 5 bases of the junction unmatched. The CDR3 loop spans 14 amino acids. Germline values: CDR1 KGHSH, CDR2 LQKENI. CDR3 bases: TGTGCCAGCTCACTGGGACAGAGGGAAAACATTCAGTACTTC. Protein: CASSLGQRENIQYF.

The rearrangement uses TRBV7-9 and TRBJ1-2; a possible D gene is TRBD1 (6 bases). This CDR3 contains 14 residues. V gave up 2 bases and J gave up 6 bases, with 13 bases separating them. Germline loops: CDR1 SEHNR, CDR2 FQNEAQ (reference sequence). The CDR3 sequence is CASSLSQGRNGYTF. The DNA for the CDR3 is TGTGCCAGCAGCTTAAGCCAGGGGAGAAATGGCTACACCTTC. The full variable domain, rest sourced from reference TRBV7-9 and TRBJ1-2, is DTGVSQNPRHKITKRGQNVTFRCDPISEHNRLYWYRQTLGQGPEFLTYFQNEAQLEKSRLLSDRFSAERPKGSFSTLEIQRTEQGDSAMYLCASSLSQGRNGYTFGSGTRLTVV.

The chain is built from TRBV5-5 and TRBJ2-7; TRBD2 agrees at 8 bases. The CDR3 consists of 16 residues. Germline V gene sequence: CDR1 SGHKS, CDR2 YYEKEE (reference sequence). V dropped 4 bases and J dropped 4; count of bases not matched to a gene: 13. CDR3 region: CASSPYGGGPIYEQYF. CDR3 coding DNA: TGTGCCAGCAGCCCCTACGGCGGGGGGCCGATTTACGAGCAGTACTTC. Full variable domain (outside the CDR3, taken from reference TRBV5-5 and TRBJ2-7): DAGVTQSPTHLIKTRGQQVTLRCSPISGHKSVSWYQQVLGQGPQFIFQYYEKEERGRGNFPDRFSARQFPNYSSELNVNALLLGDSALYLCASSPYGGGPIYEQYFGPGTRLTVT.

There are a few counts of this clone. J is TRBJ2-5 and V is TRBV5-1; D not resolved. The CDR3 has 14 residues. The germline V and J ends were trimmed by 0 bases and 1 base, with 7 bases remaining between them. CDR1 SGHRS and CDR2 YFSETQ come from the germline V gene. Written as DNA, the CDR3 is TGCGCCAGCAGCTTGGATAGTTCCCAAGAGACCCAGTACTTC. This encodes CASSLDSSQETQYF.

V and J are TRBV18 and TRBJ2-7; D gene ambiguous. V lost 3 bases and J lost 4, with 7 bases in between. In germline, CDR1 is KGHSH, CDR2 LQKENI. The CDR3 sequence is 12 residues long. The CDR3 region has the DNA TGTGCCAGCTCACCTGGGCAGTACGAGCAGTACTTC. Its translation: CASSPGQYEQYF.

The CDR3 DNA sequence: TGTGCCAGCAGCTTGAGGCTAGCGGGGGGCACAGATACGCAGTATTTT. Translated, it gives CASSLRLAGGTDTQYF. The rearrangement joins TRBV11-2 to TRBJ2-3, with 10 nucleotides matching TRBD2. The CDR3 sequence is 16 residues long. Germline loops: CDR1 SGHAT, CDR2 FQNNGV. With 3 bases clipped from V and 1 base from J, the junction kept 4 bases outside the gene matches.

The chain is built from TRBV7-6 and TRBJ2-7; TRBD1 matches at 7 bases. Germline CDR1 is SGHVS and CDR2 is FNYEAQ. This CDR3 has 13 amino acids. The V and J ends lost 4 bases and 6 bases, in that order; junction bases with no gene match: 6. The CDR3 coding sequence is TGTGCCAGCAGCTCCACGACAGGGCGCGAGCAGTACTTC. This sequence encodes CASSSTTGREQYF.

The CDR3 loop reads CASSIDGGRSNQPQHF. DNA for the CDR3: TGTGCCAGTAGTATAGACGGGGGACGGAGCAATCAGCCCCAGCATTTT. The chain carries TRBV19 and TRBJ1-5; possible D gene TRBD1, 5 bases. The CDR3 covers 16 residues. V was shortened by 0 bases and J by 1 base, with 10 bases between the two germline ends. Germline V CDR1 and CDR2: LNHDA, SQIVND (reference sequence).

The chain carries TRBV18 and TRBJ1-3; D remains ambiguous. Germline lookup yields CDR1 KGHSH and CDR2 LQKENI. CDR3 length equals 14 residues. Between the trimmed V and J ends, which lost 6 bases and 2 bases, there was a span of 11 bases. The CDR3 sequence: CASSLYGTGNTIYF. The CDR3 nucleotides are TGTGCCAGCTCGCTTTACGGTACTGGAAACACCATATATTTT.

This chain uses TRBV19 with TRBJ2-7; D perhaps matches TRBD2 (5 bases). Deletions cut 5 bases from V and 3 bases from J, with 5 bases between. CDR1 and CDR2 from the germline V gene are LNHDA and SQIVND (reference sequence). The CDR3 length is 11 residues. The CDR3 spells CASSRDYEQYF. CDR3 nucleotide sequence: TGTGCCAGTAGTCGGGACTACGAGCAGTACTTC.

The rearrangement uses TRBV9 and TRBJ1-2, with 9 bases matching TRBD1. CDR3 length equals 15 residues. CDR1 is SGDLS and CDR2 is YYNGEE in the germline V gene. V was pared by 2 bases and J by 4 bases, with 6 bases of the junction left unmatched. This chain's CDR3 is CASSVGQGNGYGYTF. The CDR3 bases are TGTGCCAGCAGCGTCGGACAGGGGAATGGCTATGGCTACACCTTC.

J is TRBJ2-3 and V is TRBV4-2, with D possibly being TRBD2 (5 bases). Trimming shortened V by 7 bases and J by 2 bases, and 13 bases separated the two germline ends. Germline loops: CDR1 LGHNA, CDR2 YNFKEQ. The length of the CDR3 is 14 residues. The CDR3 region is CASTPLANTDTQYF. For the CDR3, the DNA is TGTGCCAGCACCCCTTTAGCGAACACAGATACGCAGTATTTT.

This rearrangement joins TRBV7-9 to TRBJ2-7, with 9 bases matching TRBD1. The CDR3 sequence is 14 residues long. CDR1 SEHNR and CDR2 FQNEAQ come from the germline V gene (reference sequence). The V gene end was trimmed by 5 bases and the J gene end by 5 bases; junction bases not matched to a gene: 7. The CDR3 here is CASSHRDRDHEQYF. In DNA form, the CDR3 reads TGTGCCAGCAGCCACCGGGACAGGGACCACGAGCAGTACTTC.

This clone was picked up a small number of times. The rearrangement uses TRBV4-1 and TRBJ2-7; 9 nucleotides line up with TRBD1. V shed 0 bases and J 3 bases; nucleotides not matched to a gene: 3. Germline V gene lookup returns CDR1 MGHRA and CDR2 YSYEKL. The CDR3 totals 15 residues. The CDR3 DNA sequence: TGCGCCAGCAGCCAAGACGGGACAGGGAACTACGAGCAGTACTTC. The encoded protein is CASSQDGTGNYEQYF.

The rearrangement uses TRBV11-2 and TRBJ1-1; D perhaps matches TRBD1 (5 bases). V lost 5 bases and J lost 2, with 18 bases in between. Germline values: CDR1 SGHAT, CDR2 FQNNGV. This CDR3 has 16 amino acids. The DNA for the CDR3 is TGTGCCAGCAGCATGCCCCAGGGCAGGCGAAACACTGAAGCTTTCTTT. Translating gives CASSMPQGRRNTEAFF.

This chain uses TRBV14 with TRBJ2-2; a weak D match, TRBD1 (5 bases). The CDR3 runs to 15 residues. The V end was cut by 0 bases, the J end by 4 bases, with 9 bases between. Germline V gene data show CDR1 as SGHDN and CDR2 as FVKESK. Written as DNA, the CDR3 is TGTGCCAGCAGCCAAGAAGGGGCGCGCACCGGGGAGCTGTTTTTT. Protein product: CASSQEGARTGELFF.

CDR3 residues: CASSYSTGGADGYTF. The DNA for the CDR3 is TGTGCCAGCAGTTACTCGACAGGGGGCGCGGATGGCTACACCTTC. V and J are TRBV6-5 and TRBJ1-2; 10 bases map to TRBD1. This CDR3 region has 15 residues. Germline assignment: CDR1 MNHEY and CDR2 SVGAGI. Trimming at V came to 0 bases and at J to 6 bases, leaving 4 bases not matched to a gene.

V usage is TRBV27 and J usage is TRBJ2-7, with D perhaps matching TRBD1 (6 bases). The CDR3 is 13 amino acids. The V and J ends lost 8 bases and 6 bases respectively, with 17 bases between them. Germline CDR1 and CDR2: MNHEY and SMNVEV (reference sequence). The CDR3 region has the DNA TGTGCCAGCTCGACAGGCGTCCAACTCGAGCAGTACTTC. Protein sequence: CASSTGVQLEQYF.

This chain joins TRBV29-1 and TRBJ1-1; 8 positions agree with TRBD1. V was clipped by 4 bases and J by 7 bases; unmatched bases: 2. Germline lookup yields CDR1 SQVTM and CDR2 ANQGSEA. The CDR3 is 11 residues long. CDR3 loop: CSVVDRGEAFF. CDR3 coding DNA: TGCAGCGTTGTTGACAGGGGTGAAGCTTTCTTT.

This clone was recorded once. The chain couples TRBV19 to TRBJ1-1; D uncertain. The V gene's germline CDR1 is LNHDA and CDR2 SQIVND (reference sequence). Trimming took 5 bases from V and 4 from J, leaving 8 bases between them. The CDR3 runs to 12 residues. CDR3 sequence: CASSSPLTEAFF. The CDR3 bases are TGTGCCAGTAGTTCCCCCCTCACTGAAGCTTTCTTT.

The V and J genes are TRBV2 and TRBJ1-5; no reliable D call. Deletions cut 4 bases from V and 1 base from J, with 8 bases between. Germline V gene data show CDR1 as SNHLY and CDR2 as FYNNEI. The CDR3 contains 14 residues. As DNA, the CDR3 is TGTGCCAGCAGTGTGAGAGTAAGCAATCAGCCCCAGCATTTT. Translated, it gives CASSVRVSNQPQHF. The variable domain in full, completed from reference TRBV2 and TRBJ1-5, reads EPEVTQTPSHQVTQMGQEVILRCVPISNHLYFYWYRQILGQKVEFLVSFYNNEISEKSEIFDDQFSVERPDGSNFTLKIRSTKLEDSAMYFCASSVRVSNQPQHFGDGTRLSIL.

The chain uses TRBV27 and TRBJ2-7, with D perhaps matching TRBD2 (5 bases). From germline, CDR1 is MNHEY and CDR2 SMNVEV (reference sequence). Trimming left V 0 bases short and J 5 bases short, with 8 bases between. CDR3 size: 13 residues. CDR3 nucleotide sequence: TGTGCCAGCAGTTTATCGAGGGTGGACGAGCAGTACTTC. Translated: CASSLSRVDEQYF.

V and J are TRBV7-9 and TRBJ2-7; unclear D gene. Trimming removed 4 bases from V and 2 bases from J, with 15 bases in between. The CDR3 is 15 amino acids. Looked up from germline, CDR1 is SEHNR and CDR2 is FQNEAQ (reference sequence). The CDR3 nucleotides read TGTGCCAGCAGCTCGCGCCGAGCCGTAACCTACGAGCAGTACTTC. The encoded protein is CASSSRRAVTYEQYF.